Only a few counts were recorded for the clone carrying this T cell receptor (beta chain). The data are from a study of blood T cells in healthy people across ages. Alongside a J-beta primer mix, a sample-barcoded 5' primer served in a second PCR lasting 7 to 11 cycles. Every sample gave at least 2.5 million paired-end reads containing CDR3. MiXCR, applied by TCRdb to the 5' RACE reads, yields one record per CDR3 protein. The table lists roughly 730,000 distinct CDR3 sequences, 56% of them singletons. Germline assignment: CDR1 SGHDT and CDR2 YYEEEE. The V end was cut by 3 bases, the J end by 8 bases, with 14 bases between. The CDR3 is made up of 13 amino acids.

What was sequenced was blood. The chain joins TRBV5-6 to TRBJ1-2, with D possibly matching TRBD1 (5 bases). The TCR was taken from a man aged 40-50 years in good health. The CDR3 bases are TGTGCCAGCAGCTGGGGACGGGTTGAGGGCTACACCTTC. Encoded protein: CASSWGRVEGYTF.